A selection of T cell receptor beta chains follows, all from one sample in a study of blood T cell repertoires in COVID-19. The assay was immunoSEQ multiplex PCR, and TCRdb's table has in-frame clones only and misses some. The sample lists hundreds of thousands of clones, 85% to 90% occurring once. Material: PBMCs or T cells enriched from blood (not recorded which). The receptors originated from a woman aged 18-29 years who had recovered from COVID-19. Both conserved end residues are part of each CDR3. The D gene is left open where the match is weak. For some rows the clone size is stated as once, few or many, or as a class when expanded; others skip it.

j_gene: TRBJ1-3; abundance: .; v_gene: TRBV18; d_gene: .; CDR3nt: TGTGCCAGCTCGGGCATCGAACGCTCTGGAAACACCATATATTTT; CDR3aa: CASSGIERSGNTIYF
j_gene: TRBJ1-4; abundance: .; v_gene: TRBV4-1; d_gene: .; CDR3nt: TGCGCCAGCAGCCTCGGCGGACAGCGTAATGAAAAACTGTTTTTT; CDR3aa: CASSLGGQRNEKLFF
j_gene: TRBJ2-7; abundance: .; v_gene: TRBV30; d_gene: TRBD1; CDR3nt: TGTGCCTGGAGTGAGGGGGGACAGGGGGTGTTGGACGAGCAGTACTTC; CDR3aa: CAWSEGGQGVLDEQYF
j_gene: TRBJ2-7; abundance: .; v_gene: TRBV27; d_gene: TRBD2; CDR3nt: TGTGCCAGCAGACCGACTAGCTCCCCCTTCTACGAGCAGTACTTC; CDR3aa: CASRPTSSPFYEQYF
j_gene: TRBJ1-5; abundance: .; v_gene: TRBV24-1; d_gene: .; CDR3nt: TGTGCCACCAGCCCGGGGGGTCTTAATCAGCCCCAGCATTTT; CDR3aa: CATSPGGLNQPQHF
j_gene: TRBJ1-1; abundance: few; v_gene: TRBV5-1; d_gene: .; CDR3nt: TGCGCCAGCAGCCTGCCGGGGAGAGATGAAGCTTTCTTT; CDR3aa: CASSLPGRDEAFF
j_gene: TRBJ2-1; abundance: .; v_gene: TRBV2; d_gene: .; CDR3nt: TGTGCCAGCACCGGTAGCGGAAAAAGCTCCTACAATGAGCAGTTCTTC; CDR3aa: CASTGSGKSSYNEQFF
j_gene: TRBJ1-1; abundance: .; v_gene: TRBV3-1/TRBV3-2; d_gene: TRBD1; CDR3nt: TGTGCCAGCAGCCACCAATCTACCAGGACAGGGAGGACTGAAGCTTTCTTT; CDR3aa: CASSHQSTRTGRTEAFF
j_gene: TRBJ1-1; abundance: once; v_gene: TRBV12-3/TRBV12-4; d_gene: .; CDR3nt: TGTGCCAGCAGGGCGGTGGCTGAAGCTTTCTTT; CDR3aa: CASRAVAEAFF
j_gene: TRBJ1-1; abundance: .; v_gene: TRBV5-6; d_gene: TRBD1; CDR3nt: TGTGCCAGCAGCTTGGACAGGGGGGAAGCTTTCTTT; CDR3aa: CASSLDRGEAFF
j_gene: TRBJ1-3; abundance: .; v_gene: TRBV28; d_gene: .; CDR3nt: TGTGCCAGCAGGGACTCTATCGGAAACACCATATATTTT; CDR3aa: CASRDSIGNTIYF
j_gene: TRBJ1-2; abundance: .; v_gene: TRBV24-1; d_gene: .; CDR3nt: TGTGCCACCAGTGATTCCAAGATGGGGGGAGGCTACACCTTC; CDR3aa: CATSDSKMGGGYTF
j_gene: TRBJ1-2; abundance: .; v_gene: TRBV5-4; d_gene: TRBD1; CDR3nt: TGTGCCAGCAGCCACGGGACAGCTAACTATGGCTACACCTTC; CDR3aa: CASSHGTANYGYTF
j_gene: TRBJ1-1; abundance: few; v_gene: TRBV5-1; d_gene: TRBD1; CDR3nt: TGCGCCAGCAGCCGGAGGGGGACAGGGGCTAGGAACACTGAAGCTTTCTTT; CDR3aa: CASSRRGTGARNTEAFF
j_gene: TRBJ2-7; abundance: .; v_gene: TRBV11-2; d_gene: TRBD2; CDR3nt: TGTGCCAGCAGCTTCGGACTAGCGGGGGGAACCTACGAGCAGTACTTC; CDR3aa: CASSFGLAGGTYEQYF
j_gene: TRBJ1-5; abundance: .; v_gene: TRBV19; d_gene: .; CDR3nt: TGTGCCAGTATCGGAGCCCCAAGTAGCAATCAGCCCCAGCATTTT; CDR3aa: CASIGAPSSNQPQHF
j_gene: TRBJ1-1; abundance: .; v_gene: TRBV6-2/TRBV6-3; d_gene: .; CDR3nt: TGTGCCAGCAGTTACTTAATGGAGGGGTCGAACACTGAAGCTTTCTTT; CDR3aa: CASSYLMEGSNTEAFF
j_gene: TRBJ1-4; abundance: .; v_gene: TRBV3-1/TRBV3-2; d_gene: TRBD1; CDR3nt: TGTGCCAGCAGCCAAGACAGGGGGGAAAAACTGTTTTTT; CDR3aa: CASSQDRGEKLFF
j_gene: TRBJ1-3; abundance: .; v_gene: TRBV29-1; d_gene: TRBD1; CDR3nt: TGCAGCGCCGGGGGGGGACAGGGAAACACCATATATTTT; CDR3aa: CSAGGGQGNTIYF
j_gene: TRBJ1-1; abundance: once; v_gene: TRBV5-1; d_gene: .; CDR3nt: TGCGCCAGCAGCTTGGAGGGGGTGAACACTGAAGCTTTCTTT; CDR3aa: CASSLEGVNTEAFF
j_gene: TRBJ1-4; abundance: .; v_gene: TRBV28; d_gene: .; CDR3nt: TGTGCCAGCAGGTTGTCCCTAATTAATGAAAAACTGTTTTTT; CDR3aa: CASRLSLINEKLFF
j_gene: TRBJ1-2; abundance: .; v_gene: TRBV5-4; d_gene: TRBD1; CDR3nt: TGTGCCAGCAGCGATAGACAGGGGACATATGGCTACACCTTC; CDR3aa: CASSDRQGTYGYTF
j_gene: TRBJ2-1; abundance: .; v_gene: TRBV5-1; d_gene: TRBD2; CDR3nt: TGCGCCAGCAGCCGGAGAGTAGCGGGAACCAATGAGCAGTTCTTC; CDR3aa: CASSRRVAGTNEQFF
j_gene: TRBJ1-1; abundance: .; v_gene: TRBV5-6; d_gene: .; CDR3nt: TGTGCCAGCAGCTTGCCCTTGAACACTGAAGCTTTCTTT; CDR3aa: CASSLPLNTEAFF
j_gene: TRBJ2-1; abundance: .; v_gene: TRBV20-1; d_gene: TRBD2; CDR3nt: TGCAGTGCTAGTGTTCTTGGAACTAGCGGGGGGTACAATGAGCAGTTCTTC; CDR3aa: CSASVLGTSGGYNEQFF
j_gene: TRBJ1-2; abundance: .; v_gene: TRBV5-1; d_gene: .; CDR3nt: TGCGCCAGCAGCTTGTCAGGGGCCTCTAACTATGGCTACACCTTC; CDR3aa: CASSLSGASNYGYTF
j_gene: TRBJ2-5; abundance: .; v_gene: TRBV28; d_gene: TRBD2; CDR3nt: TGTGCCAGCAGTTCTCCACTTAGCGGGCGGGAGACCCAGTACTTC; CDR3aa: CASSSPLSGRETQYF
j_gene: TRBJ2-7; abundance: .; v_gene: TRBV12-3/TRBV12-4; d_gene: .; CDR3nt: TGTGCCAGCAGTCGGACAGCCTACGAGCAGTACTTC; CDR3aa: CASSRTAYEQYF
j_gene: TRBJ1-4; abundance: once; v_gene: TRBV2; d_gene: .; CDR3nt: TGTGCCAGCAGTTCACAAACAACTAATGAAAAACTGTTTTTT; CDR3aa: CASSSQTTNEKLFF
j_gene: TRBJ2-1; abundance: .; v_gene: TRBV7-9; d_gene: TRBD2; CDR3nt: TGTGCCAGCAGCTTAGTGGCTAGCGGGTACAATGAGCAGTTCTTC; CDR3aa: CASSLVASGYNEQFF
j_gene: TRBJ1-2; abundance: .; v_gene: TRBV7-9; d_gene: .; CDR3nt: TGTGCCAGCAGCTTACTTGATCGGGTCGGTGGTGGCTACACCTTC; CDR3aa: CASSLLDRVGGGYTF
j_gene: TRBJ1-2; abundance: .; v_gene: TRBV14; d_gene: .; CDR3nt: TGTGCCAGCAGCCAAGAACCGAGGGGGGGCTACACCTTC; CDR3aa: CASSQEPRGGYTF
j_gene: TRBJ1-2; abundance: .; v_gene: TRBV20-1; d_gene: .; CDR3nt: TGCAGTGCTAGTTCCCCCGGGGGGCGAGGCTATGGCTACACCTTC; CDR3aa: CSASSPGGRGYGYTF
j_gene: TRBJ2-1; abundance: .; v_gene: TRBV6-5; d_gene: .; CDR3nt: TGTGCCAGCAGTTACTCAAGTCAGGGGAATGAGCAGTTCTTC; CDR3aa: CASSYSSQGNEQFF
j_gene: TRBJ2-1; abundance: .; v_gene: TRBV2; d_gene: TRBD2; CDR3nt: TGTGCCAGCAGAGCTACTAGCGGGGGCGATGCCCAGTTCTTC; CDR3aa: CASRATSGGDAQFF
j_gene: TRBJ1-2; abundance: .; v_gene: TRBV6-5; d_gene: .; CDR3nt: TGTGCCAGCAGTCTCACGGTTAACTATGGCTACACCTTC; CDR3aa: CASSLTVNYGYTF
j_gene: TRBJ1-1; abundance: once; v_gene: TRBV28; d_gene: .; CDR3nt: TGTGCCAGCAGTCCTGGGCGGGCTTTCGGGCTAATGAACACTGAAGCTTTCTTT; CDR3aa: CASSPGRAFGLMNTEAFF
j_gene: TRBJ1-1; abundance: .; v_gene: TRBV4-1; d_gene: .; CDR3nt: TGCGCCAGCAGCCCTCCTAACACTGAAGCTTTCTTT; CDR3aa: CASSPPNTEAFF
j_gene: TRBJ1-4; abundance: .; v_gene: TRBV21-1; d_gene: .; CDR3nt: TGTGCCAGCAGCAAAGCGCGGTCAACTAATGAAAAACTGTTTTTT; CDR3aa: CASSKARSTNEKLFF
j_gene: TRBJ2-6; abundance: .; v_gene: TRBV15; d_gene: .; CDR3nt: TGTGCCACCAGCAGGGCAGGGGTCGGGGCCAACGTCCTGACTTTC; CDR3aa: CATSRAGVGANVLTF
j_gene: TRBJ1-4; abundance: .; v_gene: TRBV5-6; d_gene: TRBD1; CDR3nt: TGTGCCAGCAGCTTGGTGGGACAGGGAGGAAAACTGTTTTTT; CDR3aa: CASSLVGQGGKLFF
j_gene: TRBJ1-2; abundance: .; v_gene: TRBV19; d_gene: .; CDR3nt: TGTGCCAGTAGTATCCCCCGGGGTGGCTACACCTTC; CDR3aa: CASSIPRGGYTF
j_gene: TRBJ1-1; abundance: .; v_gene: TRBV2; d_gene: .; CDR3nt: TGTGCCAGCAGTGACAGGGGACAGAACACTGAAGCTTTCTTT; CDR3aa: CASSDRGQNTEAFF
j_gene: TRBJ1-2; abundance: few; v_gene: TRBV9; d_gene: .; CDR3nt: TGTGCCAGCAGCGTAGAAGAGGAAAACTATGGCTACACCTTC; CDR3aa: CASSVEEENYGYTF
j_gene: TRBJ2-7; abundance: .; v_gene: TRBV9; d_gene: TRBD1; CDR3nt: TGTGCCAGCAGCGTAGTCGGGACAGGGATAGGCGAGCAGTACTTC; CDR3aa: CASSVVGTGIGEQYF